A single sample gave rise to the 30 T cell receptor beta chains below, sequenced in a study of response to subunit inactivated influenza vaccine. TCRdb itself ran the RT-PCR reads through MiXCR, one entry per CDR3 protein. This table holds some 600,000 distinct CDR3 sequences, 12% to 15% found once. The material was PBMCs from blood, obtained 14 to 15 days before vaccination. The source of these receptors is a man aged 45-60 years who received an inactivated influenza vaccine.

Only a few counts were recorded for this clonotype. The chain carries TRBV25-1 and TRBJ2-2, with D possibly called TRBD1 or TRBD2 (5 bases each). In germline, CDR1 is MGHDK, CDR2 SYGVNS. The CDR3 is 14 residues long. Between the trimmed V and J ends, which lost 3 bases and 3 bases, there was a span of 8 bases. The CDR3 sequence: CASSDSGHTGELFF. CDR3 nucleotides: TGTGCCAGCAGTGACTCGGGGCACACCGGGGAGCTGTTTTTT.

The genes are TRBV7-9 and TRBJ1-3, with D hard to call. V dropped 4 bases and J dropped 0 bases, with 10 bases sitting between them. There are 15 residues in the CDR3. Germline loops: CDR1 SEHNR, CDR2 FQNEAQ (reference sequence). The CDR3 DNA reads TGTGCCAGCAGCTGGGTCCGCCACTCTGGAAACACCATATATTTT. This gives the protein CASSWVRHSGNTIYF.

The CDR3, as DNA: TGCGCCAGCAGGTCCCCGACTAGTTTGGGGAACACCGGGGAGCTGTTTTTT. Residues: CASRSPTSLGNTGELFF. The chain uses TRBV5-1 and TRBJ2-2, with a tentative D call TRBD2 (6 bases). Germline CDR1 SGHRS, CDR2 YFSETQ. The V end was cut by 5 bases, the J end by 1 base, with 18 bases between. The CDR3 runs 17 residues.

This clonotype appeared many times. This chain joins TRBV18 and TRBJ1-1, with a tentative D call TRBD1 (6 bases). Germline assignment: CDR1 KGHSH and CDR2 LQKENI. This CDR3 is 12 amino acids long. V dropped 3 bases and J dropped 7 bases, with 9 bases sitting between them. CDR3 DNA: TGTGCCAGCTCACCGGGACAACTTGAAGCTTTCTTT. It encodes CASSPGQLEAFF. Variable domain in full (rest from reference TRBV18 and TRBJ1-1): NAGVMQNPRHLVRRRGQEARLRCSPMKGHSHVYWYRQLPEEGLKFMVYLQKENIIDESGMPKERFSAEFPKEGPSILRIQQVVRGDSAAYFCASSPGQLEAFFGQGTRLTVV.

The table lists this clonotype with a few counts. CDR3 coding DNA: TGTGCCAGCAGCCCTCCCGACGGCTACAATGAGCAGTTCTTC. Amino acid sequence: CASSPPDGYNEQFF. The chain links TRBV28 to TRBJ2-1, with unresolved D. The CDR3 contains 14 residues. Trimming stripped 6 bases from V and 3 bases from J, with 12 bases between. Germline V CDR1 and CDR2: MDHEN, SYDVKM.

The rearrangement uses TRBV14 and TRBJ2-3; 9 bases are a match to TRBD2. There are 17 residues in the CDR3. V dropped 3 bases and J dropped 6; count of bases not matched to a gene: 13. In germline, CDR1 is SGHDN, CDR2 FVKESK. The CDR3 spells CASSQRGGPLRPDTQYF. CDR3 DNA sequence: TGTGCCAGCAGCCAGCGGGGGGGACCATTAAGACCGGATACGCAGTATTTT.

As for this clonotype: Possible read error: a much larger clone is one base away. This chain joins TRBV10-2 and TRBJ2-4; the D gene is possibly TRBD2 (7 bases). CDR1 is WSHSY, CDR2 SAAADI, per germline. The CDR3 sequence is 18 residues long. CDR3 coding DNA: TGCTCCAGCAGTGAGTCGACTCGGGGGGCTATAGCCAAAAACATTCAGTACTTC. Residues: CSSSESTRGAIAKNIQYF.

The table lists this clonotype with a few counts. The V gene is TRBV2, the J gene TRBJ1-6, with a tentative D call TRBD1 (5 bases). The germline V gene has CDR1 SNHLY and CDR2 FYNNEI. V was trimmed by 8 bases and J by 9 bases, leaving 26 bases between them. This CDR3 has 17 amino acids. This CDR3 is CASHRARVGQGISPLHF. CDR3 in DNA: TGTGCCAGCCATCGGGCCCGAGTCGGGCAGGGTATTTCACCCCTCCACTTT.

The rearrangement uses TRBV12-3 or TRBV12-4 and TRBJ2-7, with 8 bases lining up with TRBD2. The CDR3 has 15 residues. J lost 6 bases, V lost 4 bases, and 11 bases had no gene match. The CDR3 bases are TGTGCCAGCAGTTCCTTTGGAGCGGGAGCTGGCGAGCAGTACTTC. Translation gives CASSSFGAGAGEQYF.

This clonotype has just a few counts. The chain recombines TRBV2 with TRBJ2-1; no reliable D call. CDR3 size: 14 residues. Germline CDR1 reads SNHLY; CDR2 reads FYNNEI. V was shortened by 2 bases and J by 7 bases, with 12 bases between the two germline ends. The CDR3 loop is CASSERLPLNEQFF. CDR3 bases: TGTGCCAGCAGTGAACGACTCCCTTTGAATGAGCAGTTCTTC.

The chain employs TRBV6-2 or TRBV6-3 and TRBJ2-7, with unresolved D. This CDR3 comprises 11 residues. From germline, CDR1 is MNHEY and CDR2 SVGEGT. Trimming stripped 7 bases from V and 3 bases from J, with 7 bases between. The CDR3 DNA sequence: TGTGCCAGCACCCAGAACTACGAGCAGTACTTC. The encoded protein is CASTQNYEQYF.

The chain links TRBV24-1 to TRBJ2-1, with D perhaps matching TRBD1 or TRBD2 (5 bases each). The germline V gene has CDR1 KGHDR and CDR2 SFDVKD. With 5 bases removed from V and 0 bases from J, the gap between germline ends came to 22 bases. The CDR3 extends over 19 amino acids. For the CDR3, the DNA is TGTGCCACCAGTGCCGGACTGATGAGACAGCCAGCCTCCTACAATGAGCAGTTCTTC. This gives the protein CATSAGLMRQPASYNEQFF.

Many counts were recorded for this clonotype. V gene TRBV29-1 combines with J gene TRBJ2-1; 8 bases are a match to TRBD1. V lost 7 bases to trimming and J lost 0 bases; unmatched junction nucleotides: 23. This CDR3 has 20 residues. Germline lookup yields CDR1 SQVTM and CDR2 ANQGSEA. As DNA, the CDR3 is TGCAGCGCCCAAGGACAGGGTAGAATAGACGGGGCGAGCTCCTACAATGAGCAGTTCTTC. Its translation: CSAQGQGRIDGASSYNEQFF.

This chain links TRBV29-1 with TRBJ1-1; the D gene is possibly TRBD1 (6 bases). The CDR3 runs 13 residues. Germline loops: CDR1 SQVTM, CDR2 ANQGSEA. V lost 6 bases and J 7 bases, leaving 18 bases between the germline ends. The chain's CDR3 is CSVISRGTLEAFF. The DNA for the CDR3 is TGCAGCGTGATAAGCAGGGGAACCCTTGAAGCTTTCTTT.

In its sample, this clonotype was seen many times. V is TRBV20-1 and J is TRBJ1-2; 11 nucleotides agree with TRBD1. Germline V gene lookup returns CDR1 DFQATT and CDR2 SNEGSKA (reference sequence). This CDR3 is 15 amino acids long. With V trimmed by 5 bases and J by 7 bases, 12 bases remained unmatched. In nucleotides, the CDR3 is TGCAGTGCTTATTTAATACGGACAGGGGGCGGTGGCTACACCTTC. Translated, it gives CSAYLIRTGGGGYTF.

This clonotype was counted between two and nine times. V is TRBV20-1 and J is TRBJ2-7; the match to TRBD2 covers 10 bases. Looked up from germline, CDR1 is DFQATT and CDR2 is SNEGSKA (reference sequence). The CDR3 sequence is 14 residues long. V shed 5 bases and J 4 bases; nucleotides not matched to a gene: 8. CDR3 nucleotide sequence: TGCAGTGCTTACGACTCTAGCGGGAGTTACGAGCAGTACTTC. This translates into CSAYDSSGSYEQYF.

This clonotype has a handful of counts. The CDR3 loop reads CASSLGRGLYYEQYF. The CDR3 nucleotides read TGCGCCAGCAGCTTGGGTAGGGGACTCTACTACGAGCAGTACTTC. J is TRBJ2-7 and V is TRBV5-1; the D gene is possibly TRBD2 (6 bases). Between the trimmed V and J ends, which lost 0 bases and 3 bases, there was a span of 13 bases. CDR3 length equals 15 residues. CDR1 is SGHRS and CDR2 is YFSETQ in the germline V gene.

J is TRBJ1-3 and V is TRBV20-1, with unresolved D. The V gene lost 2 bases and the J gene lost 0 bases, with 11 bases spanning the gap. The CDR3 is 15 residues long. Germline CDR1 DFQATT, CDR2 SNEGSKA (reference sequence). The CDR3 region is CSARRGRTSGNTIYF. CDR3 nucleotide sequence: TGCAGTGCTAGAAGAGGGAGGACCTCTGGAAACACCATATATTTT.

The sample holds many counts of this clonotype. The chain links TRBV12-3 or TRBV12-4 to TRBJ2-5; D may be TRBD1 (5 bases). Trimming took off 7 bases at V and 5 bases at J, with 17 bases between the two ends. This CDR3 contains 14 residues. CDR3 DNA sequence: TGTGCCAGCACTTTTAGGACATCCGTCGAGACCCAGTACTTC. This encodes CASTFRTSVETQYF.

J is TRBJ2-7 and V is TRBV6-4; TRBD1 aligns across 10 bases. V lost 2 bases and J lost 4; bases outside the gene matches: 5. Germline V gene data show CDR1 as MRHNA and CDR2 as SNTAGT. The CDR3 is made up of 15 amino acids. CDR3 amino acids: CASSDRTGGRYEQYF. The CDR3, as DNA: TGTGCCAGCAGTGACAGGACAGGGGGACGATACGAGCAGTACTTC.

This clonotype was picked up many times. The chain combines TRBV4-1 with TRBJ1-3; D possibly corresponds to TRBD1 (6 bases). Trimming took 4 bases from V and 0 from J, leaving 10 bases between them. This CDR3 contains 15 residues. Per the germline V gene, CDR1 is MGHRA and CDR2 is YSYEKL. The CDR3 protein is CASSLDSNSGNTIYF. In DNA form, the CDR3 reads TGCGCCAGCAGCCTGGACAGTAACTCTGGAAACACCATATATTTT.

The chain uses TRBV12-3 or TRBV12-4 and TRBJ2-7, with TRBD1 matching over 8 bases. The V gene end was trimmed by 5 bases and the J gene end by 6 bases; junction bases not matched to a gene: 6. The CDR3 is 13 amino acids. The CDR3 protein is CASSATGVSEQYF. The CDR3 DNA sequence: TGTGCCAGCAGTGCGACAGGGGTGAGCGAGCAGTACTTC.

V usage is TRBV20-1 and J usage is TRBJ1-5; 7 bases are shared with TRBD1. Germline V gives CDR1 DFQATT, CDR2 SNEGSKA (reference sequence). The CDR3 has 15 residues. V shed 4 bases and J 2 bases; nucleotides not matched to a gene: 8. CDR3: CSATLQGVGNQPQHF. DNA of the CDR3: TGCAGTGCTACCCTCCAGGGGGTCGGCAATCAGCCCCAGCATTTT.

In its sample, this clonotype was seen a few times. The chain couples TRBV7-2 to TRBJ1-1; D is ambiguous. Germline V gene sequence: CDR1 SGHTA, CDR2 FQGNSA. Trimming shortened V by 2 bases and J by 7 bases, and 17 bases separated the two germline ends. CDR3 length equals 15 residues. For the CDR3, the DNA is TGTGCCAGCAGCTTATCTGGTAGCGGTACGGTTGAAGCTTTCTTT. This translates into CASSLSGSGTVEAFF.

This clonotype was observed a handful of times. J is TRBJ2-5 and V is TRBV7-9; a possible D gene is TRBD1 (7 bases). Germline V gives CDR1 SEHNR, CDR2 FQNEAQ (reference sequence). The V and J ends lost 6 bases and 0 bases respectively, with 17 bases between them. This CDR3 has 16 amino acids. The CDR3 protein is CASSRGTERYQETQYF. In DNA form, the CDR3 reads TGTGCCAGCAGTCGCGGGACAGAGAGGTACCAAGAGACCCAGTACTTC. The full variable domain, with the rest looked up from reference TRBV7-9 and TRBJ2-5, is DTGVSQNPRHKITKRGQNVTFRCDPISEHNRLYWYRQTLGQGPEFLTYFQNEAQLEKSRLLSDRFSAERPKGSFSTLEIQRTEQGDSAMYLCASSRGTERYQETQYFGPGTRLLVL.

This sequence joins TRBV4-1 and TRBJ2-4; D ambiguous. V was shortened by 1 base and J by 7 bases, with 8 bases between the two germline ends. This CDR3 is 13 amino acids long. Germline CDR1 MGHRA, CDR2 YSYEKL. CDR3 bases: TGCGCCAGCAGCCAAGTCGTCCTTAACATTCAGTACTTC. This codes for CASSQVVLNIQYF.

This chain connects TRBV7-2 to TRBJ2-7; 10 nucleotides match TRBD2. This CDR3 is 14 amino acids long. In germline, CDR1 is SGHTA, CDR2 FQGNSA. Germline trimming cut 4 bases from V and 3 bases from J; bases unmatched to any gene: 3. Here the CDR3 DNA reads TGTGCCAGCAGCTCGGGACTAGCGAACTACGAGCAGTACTTC. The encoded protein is CASSSGLANYEQYF. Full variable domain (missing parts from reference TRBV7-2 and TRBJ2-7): GAGVSQSPSNKVTEKGKDVELRCDPISGHTALYWYRQSLGQGLEFLIYFQGNSAPDKSGLPSDRFSAERTGGSVSTLTIQRTQQEDSAVYLCASSSGLANYEQYFGPGTRLTVT.

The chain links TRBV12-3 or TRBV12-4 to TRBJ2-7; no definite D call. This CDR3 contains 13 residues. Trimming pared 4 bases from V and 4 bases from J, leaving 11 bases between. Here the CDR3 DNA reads TGTGCCAGCAGTTCGCCGTCAAGATACGAGCAGTACTTC. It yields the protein CASSSPSRYEQYF.

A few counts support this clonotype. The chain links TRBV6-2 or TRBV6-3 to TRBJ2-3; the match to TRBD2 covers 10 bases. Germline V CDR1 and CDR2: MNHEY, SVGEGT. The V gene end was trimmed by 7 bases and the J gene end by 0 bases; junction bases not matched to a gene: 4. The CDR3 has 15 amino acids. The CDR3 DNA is TGTGCCAGCACCCAACTAGCGGGGAGCACAGATACGCAGTATTTT. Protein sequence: CASTQLAGSTDTQYF.

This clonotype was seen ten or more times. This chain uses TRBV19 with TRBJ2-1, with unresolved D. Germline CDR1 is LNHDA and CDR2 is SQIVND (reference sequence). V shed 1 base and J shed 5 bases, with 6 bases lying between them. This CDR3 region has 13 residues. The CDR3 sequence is CASSIGLNNEQFF. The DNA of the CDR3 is TGTGCCAGTAGTATAGGGCTGAACAATGAGCAGTTCTTC.